The clone carrying this T cell receptor beta chain turned up a few times. Its matching antigen is unknown. A TCRbeta library incorporating unique molecular identifiers was prepared. TCRdb passed the PCR reads through MiXCR, listing each CDR3 protein once. The table records fewer than 550,000 distinct CDR3 sequences, around 10% of them present only once. The CDR3 contains 12 residues. V lost 2 bases and J 5 bases, leaving 7 bases between the germline ends. Germline V lookup: CDR1 SGHTA, CDR2 FQGNSA. The sample comes from a study of T-cell reconstitution after alpha-beta-depleted transplantation in children. Findings of the study overall: Expanded clones from the graft, numbering several hundred, reportedly supplied alpha-beta T cells about two months after transplant.

This TCR was sampled from a female patient between 2 and 15 years old who had a stem cell transplant for aplastic anemia, so the T cells may come from the graft donor. Material: PBMCs, mostly from graft donor cells, obtained 180 days after TCRalphabeta/CD19-depleted stem cell transplant. The genes are TRBV7-2 and TRBJ2-7; D perhaps matches TRBD2 (6 bases). The CDR3 protein is CASSLKRDEQYF. CDR3 DNA sequence: TGTGCCAGCAGCTTAAAGCGGGACGAGCAGTACTTC.